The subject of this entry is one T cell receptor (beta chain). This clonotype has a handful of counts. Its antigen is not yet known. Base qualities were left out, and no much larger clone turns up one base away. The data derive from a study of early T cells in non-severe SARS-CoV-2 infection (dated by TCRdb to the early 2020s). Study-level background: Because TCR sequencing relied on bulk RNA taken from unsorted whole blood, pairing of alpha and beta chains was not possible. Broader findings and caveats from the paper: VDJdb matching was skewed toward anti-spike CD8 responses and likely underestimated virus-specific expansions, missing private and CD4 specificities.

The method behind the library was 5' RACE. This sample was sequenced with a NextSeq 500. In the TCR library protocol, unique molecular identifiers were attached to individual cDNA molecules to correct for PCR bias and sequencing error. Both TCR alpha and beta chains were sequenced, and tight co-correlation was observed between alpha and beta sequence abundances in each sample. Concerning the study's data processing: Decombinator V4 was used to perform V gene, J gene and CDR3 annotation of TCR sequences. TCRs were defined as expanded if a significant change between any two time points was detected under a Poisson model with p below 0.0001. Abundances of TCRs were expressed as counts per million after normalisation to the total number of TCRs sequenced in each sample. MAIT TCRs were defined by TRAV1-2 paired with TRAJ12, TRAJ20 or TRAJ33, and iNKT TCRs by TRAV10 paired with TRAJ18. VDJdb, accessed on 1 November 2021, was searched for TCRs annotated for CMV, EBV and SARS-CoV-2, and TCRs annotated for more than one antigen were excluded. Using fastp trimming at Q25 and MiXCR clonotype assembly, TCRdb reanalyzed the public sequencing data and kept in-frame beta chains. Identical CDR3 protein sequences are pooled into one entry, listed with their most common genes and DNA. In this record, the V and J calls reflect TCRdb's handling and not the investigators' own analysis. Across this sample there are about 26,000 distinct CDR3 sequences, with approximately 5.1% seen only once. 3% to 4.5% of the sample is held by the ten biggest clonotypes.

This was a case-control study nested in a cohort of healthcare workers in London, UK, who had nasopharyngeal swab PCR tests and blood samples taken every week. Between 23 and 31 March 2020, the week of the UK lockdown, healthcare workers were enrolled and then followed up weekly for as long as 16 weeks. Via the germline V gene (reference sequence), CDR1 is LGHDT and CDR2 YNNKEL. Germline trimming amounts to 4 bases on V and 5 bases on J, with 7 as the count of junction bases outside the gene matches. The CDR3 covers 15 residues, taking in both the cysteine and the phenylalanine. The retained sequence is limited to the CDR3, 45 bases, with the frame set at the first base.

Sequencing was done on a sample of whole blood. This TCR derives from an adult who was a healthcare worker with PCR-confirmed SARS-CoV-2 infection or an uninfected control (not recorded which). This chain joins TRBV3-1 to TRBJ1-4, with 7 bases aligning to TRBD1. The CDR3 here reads CASSPSGGPNEKLFF. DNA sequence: TGTGCCAGCAGCCCCTCAGGGGGTCCCAATGAAAAACTGTTTTTT.